This record covers a single T cell receptor beta chain. Some clones are missing from TCRdb's copy, which holds only in-frame ones; the method was immunoSEQ multiplex PCR. The table has 100,000 or so clones, 87% seen once. The CDR3 totals 15 residues. The V end was cut by 1 base, the J end by 1 base, with 9 bases between. Germline CDR1 and CDR2: LNHDA and SQIVND (reference sequence). The entry originates in a study of blood T cell repertoires in COVID-19. Study overall: In each case, the material was cDNA or gDNA derived from T cells, B-cell-depleted T cells, or PBMCs.

The chain links TRBV19 to TRBJ2-3; D gene uncertain. Sequencing used peripheral blood. The clonotype comes from a human donor in a cohort sampled during active COVID-19. For the CDR3, the DNA is TGTGCCAGTAGTATAGGCCGAGTCGGCACAGATACGCAGTATTTT. Translated, it gives CASSIGRVGTDTQYF.